The 9 T cell receptor beta chains reported below all come from one sample, sequenced in a study of cytomegalovirus exposure and HLA in healthy donors. PCR used 60 Vbeta primers and 13 Jbeta primers. TCRdb keeps only in-frame clones here, not all; method: immunoSEQ multiplex PCR. The data show 100,000 to 150,000 clones, approximately 78% seen once. The sample was PBMCs. All receptors derive from a female donor in good health and CMV-seronegative.

In this sample, this clone turned up once. The chain's CDR3 is CASSLRTGRVGNQPQHF. CDR3 in DNA: TGTGCCAGCAGCCTCCGGACAGGCCGGGTTGGCAATCAGCCCCAGCATTTT. The chain uses TRBV27 and TRBJ1-5, with TRBD1 identical over 7 bases. Germline trimming cut 6 bases from V and 2 bases from J; bases unmatched to any gene: 13. CDR3 length: 17 amino acids. The V gene's germline CDR1 is MNHEY and CDR2 SMNVEV (reference sequence).

The chain carries TRBV28 and TRBJ1-2; the match to TRBD1 covers 8 bases. V was clipped by 5 bases and J by 6 bases; unmatched bases: 5. CDR3 length equals 13 residues. CDR1 and CDR2 (germline): MDHEN, SYDVKM. CDR3 protein: CASSLPGQDGYTF. The CDR3 DNA is TGTGCCAGCAGTCTACCGGGACAGGATGGCTACACCTTC.

This chain links TRBV7-6 with TRBJ2-5, with TRBD2 matching over 9 bases. The CDR3 has 16 amino acids. Trimming cost V 3 bases and J 5 bases; bases outside gene matches: 10. Germline CDR1 and CDR2: SGHVS and FNYEAQ. In nucleotides, the CDR3 is TGTGCCAGCAGCTTTAGGGCGGGAGGGGGCCGGGAGACCCAGTACTTC. Its protein product is CASSFRAGGGRETQYF.

The chain joins TRBV5-1 to TRBJ2-2, with 8 bases matching TRBD2. Trimming removed 5 bases from V and 6 bases from J; junction bases left unmatched: 9. CDR3 size: 15 residues. The germline CDR1 and CDR2 sequences are SGHRS and YFSETQ. CDR3 in amino acids: CASSRAGAGPGELFF. CDR3 sequence (DNA): TGCGCCAGCAGTCGAGCGGGAGCCGGTCCCGGGGAGCTGTTTTTT.

The CDR3 protein is CASSKGQTSASTDTQYF. The DNA for the CDR3 is TGTGCCAGCAGCAAAGGTCAGACTAGCGCTAGCACAGATACGCAGTATTTT. The chain is built from TRBV21-1 and TRBJ2-3; the table's D call TRBD2 went unverified against the DNA. TRBV21-1 represents a pseudogene. The CDR3 contains 17 residues.

This CDR3 reads CAWSSTAYYEQYF. As DNA, the CDR3 is TGTGCCTGGAGTTCTACTGCGTACTACGAGCAGTACTTC. The chain couples TRBV30 to TRBJ2-7; no firm D call. Deletions cut 2 bases from V and 3 bases from J, with 11 bases between. The CDR3 is made up of 13 amino acids. CDR1 is GTSNPN and CDR2 is SVGIG in the germline V gene (reference sequence).

This clone was counted a few times. V is TRBV10-3 and J is TRBJ2-3, with 9 bases matching TRBD1. The CDR3 sequence is 13 residues long. CDR1 is ENHRY, CDR2 SYGVKD, per germline. The V gene end was trimmed by 11 bases and the J gene end by 1 base; junction bases not matched to a gene: 4. The CDR3 protein is CAVRDRGTDTQYF. DNA of the CDR3: TGTGCCGTCCGGGACAGGGGCACAGATACGCAGTATTTT.

The chain links TRBV4-2 to TRBJ2-4, with 7 positions matching TRBD1. The trim removed 4 bases at V and 1 base at J, leaving 1 base unmatched. CDR1 is LGHNA, CDR2 YNFKEQ, per germline. The CDR3 spans 14 residues. The CDR3 here is CASSPDRAKNIQYF. The CDR3, as DNA: TGTGCCAGCAGCCCGGACAGGGCCAAAAACATTCAGTACTTC.

The chain employs TRBV6-5 and TRBJ2-7; 9 bases align to TRBD2. There are 14 residues in the CDR3. CDR1 is MNHEY and CDR2 is SVGAGI in the germline V gene. V shed 7 bases, J shed 0 bases, and the junction held 4 bases outside the gene matches. CDR3 residues: CASKTSGLSYEQYF. CDR3 bases: TGTGCCAGCAAGACTAGCGGCCTCTCCTACGAGCAGTACTTC.